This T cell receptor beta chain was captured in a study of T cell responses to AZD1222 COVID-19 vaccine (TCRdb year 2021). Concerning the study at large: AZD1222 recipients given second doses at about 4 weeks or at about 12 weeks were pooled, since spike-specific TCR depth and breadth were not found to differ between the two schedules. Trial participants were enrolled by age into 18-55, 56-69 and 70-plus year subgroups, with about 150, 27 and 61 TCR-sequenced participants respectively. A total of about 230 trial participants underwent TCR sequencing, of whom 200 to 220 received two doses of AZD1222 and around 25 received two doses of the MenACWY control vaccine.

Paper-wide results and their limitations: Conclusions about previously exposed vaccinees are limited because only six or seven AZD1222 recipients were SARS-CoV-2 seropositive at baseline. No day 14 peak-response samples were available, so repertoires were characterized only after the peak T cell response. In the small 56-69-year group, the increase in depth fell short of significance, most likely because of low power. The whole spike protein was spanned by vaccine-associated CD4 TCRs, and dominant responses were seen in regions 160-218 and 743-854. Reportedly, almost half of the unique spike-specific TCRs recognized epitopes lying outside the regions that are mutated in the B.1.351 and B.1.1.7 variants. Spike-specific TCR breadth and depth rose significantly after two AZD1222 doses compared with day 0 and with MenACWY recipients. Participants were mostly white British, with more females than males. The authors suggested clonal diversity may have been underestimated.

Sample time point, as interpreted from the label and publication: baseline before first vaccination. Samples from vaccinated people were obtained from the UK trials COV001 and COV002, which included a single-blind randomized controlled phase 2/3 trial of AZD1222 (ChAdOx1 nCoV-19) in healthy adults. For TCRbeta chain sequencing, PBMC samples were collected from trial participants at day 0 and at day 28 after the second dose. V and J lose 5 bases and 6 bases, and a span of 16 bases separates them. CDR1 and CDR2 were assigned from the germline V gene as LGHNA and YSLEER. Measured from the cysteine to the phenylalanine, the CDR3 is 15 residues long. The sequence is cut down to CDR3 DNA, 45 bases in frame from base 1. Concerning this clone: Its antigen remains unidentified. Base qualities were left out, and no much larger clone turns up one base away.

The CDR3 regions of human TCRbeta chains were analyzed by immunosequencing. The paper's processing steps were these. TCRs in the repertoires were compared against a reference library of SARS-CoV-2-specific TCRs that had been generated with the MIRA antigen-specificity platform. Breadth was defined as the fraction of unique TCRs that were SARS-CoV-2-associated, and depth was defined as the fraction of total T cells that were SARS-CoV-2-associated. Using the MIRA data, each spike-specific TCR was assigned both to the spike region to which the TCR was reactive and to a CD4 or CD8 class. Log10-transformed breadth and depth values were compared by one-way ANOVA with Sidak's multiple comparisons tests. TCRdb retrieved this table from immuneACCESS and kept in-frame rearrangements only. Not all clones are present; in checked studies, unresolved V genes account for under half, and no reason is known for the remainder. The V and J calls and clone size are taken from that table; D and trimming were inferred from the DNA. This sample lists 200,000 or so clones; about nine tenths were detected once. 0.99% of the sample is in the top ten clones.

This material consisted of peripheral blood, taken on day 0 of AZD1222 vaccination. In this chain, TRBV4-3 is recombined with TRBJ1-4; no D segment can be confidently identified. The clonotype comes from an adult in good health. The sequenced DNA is TGCGCCAGCAGCACGCGCCTTGCCTCGGATGAAAAACTGTTTTTT. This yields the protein CASSTRLASDEKLFF.